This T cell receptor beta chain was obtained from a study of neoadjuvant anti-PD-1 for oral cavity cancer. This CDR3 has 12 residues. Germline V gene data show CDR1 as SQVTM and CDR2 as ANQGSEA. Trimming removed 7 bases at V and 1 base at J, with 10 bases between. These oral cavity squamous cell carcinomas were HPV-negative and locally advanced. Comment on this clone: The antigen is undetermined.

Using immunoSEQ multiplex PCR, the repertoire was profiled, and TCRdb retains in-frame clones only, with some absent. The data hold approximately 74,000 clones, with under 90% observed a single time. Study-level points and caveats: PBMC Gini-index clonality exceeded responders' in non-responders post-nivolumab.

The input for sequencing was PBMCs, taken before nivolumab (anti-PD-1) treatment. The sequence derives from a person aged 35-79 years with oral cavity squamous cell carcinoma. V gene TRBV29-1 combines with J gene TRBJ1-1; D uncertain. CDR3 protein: CSALWANTEAFF. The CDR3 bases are TGCAGCGCCCTCTGGGCGAACACTGAAGCTTTCTTT.